Below, one T cell receptor beta chain is given with its context. Its antigen is still unknown. The CDR3 holds 15 amino acids from the cysteine to the phenylalanine. A DNA sequence was not provided. CDR1 and CDR2 (MNHEY, SMNVEV) derive from the germline V gene (reference sequence). For both bulk and single-cell sequencing, libraries were prepared with the iRepertoire multiplex PCR system using TCR subtype-specific primers. Bulk TCR beta libraries were generated by multiplex PCR with primers targeting V, D and J gene regions. Each sample contributed roughly 90-500 ng of RNA as input for preparing the bulk TCR library. An Illumina MiSeq was used to sequence bulk TCR beta amplicons. The original methods were these. Quality control steps removed sample misassignments and low-quality sequencing reads. CDR3 was defined as the amino acids between the V-gene Y[YFLI]C motif and the J-segment [FW]GXGT motif. The IMGT database was followed for TRBV and TRBJ gene assignments and CDR3 clonotypes. TRBV expression in each sample was normalized to the mean expression of the same gene in PBMC from 40 to 45 healthy donors. Following reprocessing of the reads by TCRdb, the data hold one row per CDR3 protein sequence and no DNA is available. The V and J calls follow TCRdb's processing rather than the paper's. The record for this sample contains approximately 1,200 distinct CDR3 sequences. Roughly 19% of the sample goes to the ten largest clones.

This entry is derived from a study of T cells in severe cutaneous drug reactions (dated by TCRdb to the late 2010s). Study-level background: Recruitment took place between the early 2010s and the late 2010s, drawing patients from Taiwan, Thailand and a European registry network. Enrollment was limited to patients whose SJS/TEN or DRESS diagnosis was probable or definite according to RegiSCAR criteria. The Naranjo algorithm and the ALDEN drug causality algorithm were used to assign the culprit drug. Patients in either the acute or the recovery stage provided biological samples, such as blister fluids/cells and PBMC. The study combined bulk TCR sequencing with single-cell sequencing, quantitative PCR validation, functional assays and transgenic mouse experiments. Libraries were prepared using iRepertoire multiplex PCR, and a comparison was cited by the authors in which similar capture of abundant clonotypes was shown across iRepertoire and 5' RACE methods with or without UMI.

The donors whose samples were sequenced had carbamazepine-induced Stevens-Johnson syndrome or toxic epidermal necrolysis (CBZ-SJS/TEN). To look for drug-specific clonotypes, next-generation sequencing was used to profile the T cell receptor repertoires of patients with drug-induced severe cutaneous adverse reactions. RNA was isolated either from blister cells of skin lesions or from peripheral blood mononuclear cells. What the authors observed across the whole study: The authors noted that whether the public TCR generalizes to SJS/TEN caused by other drugs still needs further study. CBZ-SJS/TEN patients showed strongly increased TRBV12-4 usage, with averages of 30% to 35% in blister cells and approximately 5.2% in PBMC. Although undetectable or scarce in tolerant-control and healthy-donor PBMC, a public TCRbeta CDR3 was found in all seven CBZ-SJS/TEN blister samples, at a mean of roughly 13%.

The source material was cells from a skin blister. The label giving this sample's cell subset or site can be read as: unsorted cells from skin lesion blisters. The TCR comes from a human donor with Stevens-Johnson syndrome, a severe cutaneous drug reaction. Rearrangement joined TRBV27 to TRBJ1-1. This receptor has the CDR3 CASSAFSARNTEAFF.